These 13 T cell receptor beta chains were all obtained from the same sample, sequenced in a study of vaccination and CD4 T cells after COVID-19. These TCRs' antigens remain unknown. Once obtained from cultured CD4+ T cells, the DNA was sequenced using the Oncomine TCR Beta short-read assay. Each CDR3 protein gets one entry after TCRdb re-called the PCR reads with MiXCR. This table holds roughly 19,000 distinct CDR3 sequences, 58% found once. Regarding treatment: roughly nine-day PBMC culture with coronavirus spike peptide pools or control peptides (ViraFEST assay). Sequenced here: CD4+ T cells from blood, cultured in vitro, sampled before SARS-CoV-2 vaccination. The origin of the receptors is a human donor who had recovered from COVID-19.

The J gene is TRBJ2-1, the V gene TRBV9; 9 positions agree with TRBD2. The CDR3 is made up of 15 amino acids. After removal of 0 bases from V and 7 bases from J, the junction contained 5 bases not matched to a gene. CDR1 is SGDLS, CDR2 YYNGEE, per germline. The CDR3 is CASSVGASGENEQFF. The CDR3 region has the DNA TGTGCCAGCAGCGTAGGCGCTAGCGGGGAGAATGAGCAGTTCTTC. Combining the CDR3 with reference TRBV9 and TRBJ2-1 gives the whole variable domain DSGVTQTPKHLITATGQRVTLRCSPRSGDLSVYWYQQSLDQGLQFLIQYYNGEERAKGNILERFSAQQFPDLHSELNLSSLELGDSALYFCASSVGASGENEQFFGPGTRLTVL.

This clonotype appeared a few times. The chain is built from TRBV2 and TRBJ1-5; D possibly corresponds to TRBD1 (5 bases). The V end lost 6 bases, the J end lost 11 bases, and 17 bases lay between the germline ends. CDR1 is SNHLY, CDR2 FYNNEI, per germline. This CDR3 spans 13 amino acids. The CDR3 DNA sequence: TGTGCCAGCAGGGGGCCCCAGGCTAGAACCCAGCATTTT. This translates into CASRGPQARTQHF.

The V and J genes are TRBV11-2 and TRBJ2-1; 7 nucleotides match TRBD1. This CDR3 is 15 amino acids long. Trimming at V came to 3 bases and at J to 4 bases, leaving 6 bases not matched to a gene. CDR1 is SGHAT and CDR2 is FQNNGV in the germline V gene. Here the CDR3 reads CASSLTGPGYNEQFF. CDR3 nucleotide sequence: TGTGCCAGCAGCTTGACAGGGCCGGGGTACAATGAGCAGTTCTTC.

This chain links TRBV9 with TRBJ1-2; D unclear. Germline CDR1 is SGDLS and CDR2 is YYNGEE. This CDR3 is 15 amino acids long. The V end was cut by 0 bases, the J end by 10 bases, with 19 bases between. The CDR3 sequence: CASSVVWRLARDYTF. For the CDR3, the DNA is TGTGCCAGCAGCGTAGTATGGAGACTAGCAAGGGACTACACCTTC.

In DNA, the CDR3 is TGTGCCAGCAGCTTTCAGCACGAGCAGTACTTC. This gives the protein CASSFQHEQYF. The V call is TRBV7-8, the J call TRBJ2-7; D not resolved. Germline lookup yields CDR1 SGHVS and CDR2 FQNEAQ. This CDR3 comprises 11 residues. The ends were cut back, 3 bases at V and 5 bases at J, with 5 bases in the middle.

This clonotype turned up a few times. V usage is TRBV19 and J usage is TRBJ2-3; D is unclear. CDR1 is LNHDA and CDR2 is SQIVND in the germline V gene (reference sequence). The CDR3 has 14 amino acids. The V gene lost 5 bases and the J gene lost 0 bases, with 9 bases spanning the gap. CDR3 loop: CASSALTSTDTQYF. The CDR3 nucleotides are TGTGCCAGTAGTGCCCTGACTAGCACAGATACGCAGTATTTT.

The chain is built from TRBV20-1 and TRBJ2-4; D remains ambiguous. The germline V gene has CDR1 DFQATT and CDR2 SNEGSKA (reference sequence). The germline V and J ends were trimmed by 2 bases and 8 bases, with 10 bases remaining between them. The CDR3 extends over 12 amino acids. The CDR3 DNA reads TGCAGTGCTAGATGGGTATCGGACATTCAGTACTTC. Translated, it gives CSARWVSDIQYF.

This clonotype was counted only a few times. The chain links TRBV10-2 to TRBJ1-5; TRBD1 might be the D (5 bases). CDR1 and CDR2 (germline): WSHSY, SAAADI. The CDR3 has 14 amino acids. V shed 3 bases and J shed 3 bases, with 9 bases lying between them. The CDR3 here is CASSEGDYNQPQHF. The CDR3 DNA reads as TGCGCCAGCAGTGAAGGGGATTACAATCAGCCCCAGCATTTT.

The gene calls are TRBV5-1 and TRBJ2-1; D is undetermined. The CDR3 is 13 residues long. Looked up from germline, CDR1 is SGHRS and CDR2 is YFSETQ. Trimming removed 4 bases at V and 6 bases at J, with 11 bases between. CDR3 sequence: CASSPSASNEQFF. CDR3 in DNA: TGCGCCAGCAGCCCATCGGCGTCCAATGAGCAGTTCTTC. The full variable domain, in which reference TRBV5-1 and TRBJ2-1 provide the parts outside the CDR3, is KAGVTQTPRYLIKTRGQQVTLSCSPISGHRSVSWYQQTPGQGLQFLFEYFSETQRNKGNFPGRFSGRQFSNSRSEMNVSTLELGDSALYLCASSPSASNEQFFGPGTRLTVL.

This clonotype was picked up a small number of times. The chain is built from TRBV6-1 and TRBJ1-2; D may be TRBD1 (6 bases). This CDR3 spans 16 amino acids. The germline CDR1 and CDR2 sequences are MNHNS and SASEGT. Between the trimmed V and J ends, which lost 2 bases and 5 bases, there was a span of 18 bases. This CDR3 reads CASSEIRAAGDYGYTF. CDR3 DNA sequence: TGTGCCAGCAGTGAAATCCGGGCGGCAGGGGATTATGGCTACACCTTC.

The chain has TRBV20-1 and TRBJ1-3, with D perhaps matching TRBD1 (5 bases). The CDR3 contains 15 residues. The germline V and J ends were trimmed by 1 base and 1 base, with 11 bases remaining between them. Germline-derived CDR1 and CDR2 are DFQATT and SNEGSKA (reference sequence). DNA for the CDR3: TGCAGTGCTAGAGGTAGCAGGGTGTCTGGAAACACCATATATTTT. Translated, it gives CSARGSRVSGNTIYF.

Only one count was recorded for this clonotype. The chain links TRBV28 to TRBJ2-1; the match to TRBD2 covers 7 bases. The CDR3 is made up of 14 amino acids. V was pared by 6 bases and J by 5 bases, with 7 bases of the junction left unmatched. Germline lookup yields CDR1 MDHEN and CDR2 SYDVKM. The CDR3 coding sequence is TGTGCCAGCAGCTCTAGCGGAGACGACAATGAGCAGTTCTTC. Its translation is CASSSSGDDNEQFF.

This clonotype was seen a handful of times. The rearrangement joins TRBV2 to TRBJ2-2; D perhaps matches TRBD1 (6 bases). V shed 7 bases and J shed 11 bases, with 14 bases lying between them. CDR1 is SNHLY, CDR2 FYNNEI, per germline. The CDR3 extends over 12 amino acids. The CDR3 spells CASTPEDSELFF. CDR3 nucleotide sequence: TGTGCCAGCACCCCGGAGGACAGCGAGCTGTTTTTT.